The entry below gives a single T cell receptor (beta chain) sequence along with its context. Its target is not known. The sample is drawn from a study of cytomegalovirus exposure and HLA in healthy donors. V lost 2 bases to trimming and J lost 3 bases, with 11 bases between them. Germline-derived CDR1 and CDR2 are MNHEY and SMNVEV (reference sequence). The CDR3 is 14 residues long. The PCR had 60 Vbeta and 13 Jbeta primers. The repertoire was sequenced with immunoSEQ multiplex PCR; TCRdb's copy has only in-frame clones and lacks some. The sample holds around 300,000 clones, just over 70% seen once. Study findings and constraints: It was reported that the classifier diagnosed cytomegalovirus status with high specificity and sensitivity in both the original and validation cohorts.

The chain uses TRBV27 and TRBJ2-7, with D possibly being TRBD2 (6 bases). The sequence was obtained from a female donor in good health and CMV-seronegative. The source material was PBMCs. CDR3 loop: CASSLEAGLYEQYF. In nucleotides, the CDR3 is TGTGCCAGCAGTTTAGAGGCGGGGCTCTACGAGCAGTACTTC.